This T cell receptor (beta chain) comes out of a study of cytomegalovirus exposure and HLA in healthy donors. The wider study: Roughly 80% of roughly 430 genotyped donors fell in the Caucasian-associated ancestry cluster.

PCR involved 60 Vbeta and 13 Jbeta primers. The table came from immunoSEQ multiplex PCR; TCRdb's copy has only in-frame clones and leaves some out. This table holds roughly 180,000 clones, approximately 85% found once. Study conclusions and caveats: The number of N-insertions in an Asian-associated ancestry cluster was reportedly below the 666-donor mean in a later analysis. The investigators catalogued about 170 TCR beta chains as cytomegalovirus-associated.

CDR3 length: 16 residues. CDR1 is SQVTM, CDR2 ANQGSEA, per germline. J was trimmed by 1 base and V by 7 bases; bases with no gene match: 11. In the case of this clone: Its antigen is still unknown.

The TCR comes from a man younger than 35 in good health and CMV-seropositive. J is TRBJ1-5 and V is TRBV29-1; 9 nucleotides agree with TRBD1. The sequencing input was PBMCs. For the CDR3, the DNA is TGCAGCGGGTCCCGCCCCGGGACAGGGAGCAATCAGCCCCAGCATTTT. It translates to CSGSRPGTGSNQPQHF.